The 3 T cell receptor beta chains given below trace back to one sample, sequenced in a study of control samples from healthy donors and cancer patients. TCRdb keeps only in-frame clones here, not all; method: immunoSEQ multiplex PCR. The sample lists around 96,000 clones, roughly 93% occurring once. The sequencing sample was made of blood. The receptors originated from a man aged 18-30 years in good health.

Notes on this clone: At one boundary the junction diverges from the germline segment, which might be a read error. The rearrangement joins TRBV11-3 to TRBJ1-1; possible D gene TRBD1, 6 bases. Germline assignment: CDR1 SGHNT and CDR2 YENEEA. CDR3 length: 9 residues. This chain's CDR3 is CASSPEGGF. CDR3 sequence (DNA): TGTGCCAGCAGCCCCGAAGGGGGGTTT.

The J gene is TRBJ1-2, the V gene TRBV27; D gene unclear. The CDR3 runs 13 residues. V lost 3 bases to trimming and J lost 4 bases, with 9 bases between them. Germline V CDR1 and CDR2: MNHEY, SMNVEV (reference sequence). CDR3 sequence reads: CASSFNGGYGYTF. In DNA form, the CDR3 reads TGTGCCAGCAGTTTTAATGGAGGCTATGGCTACACCTTC.

To note about this clone: Other DNA sequences of this sample code for an identical CDR3. The V call is TRBV27, the J call TRBJ1-1; tentatively, D is TRBD1 (6 bases). The CDR3 is 15 amino acids. V was pared by 2 bases and J by 0 bases, with 10 bases between. Per the germline V gene, CDR1 is MNHEY and CDR2 is SMNVEV (reference sequence). In DNA form, the CDR3 reads TGTGCCAGCAGTTTAAGCGGGGGCCTGAACACTGAAGCTTTCTTT. The encoded protein is CASSLSGGLNTEAFF.